This TCR beta chain was captured by sequencing in a study of human T cells and chemical hapten exposure. Study-level results: Large CDR3 similarity clusters arose significantly more often from expanded TCRs than from controls. A positive correlation with patch test score was shown by PT1 expanded TCR counts.

Trimming took off 0 bases at V and 2 bases at J, with 13 bases between the two ends. The CDR3 has 16 residues. Time point reported: patch test 3, about 24 weeks after DPC sensitization. Treatment here: therapeutic diphenylcyclopropenone sensitization with weekly scalp DPC. Unfractionated whole blood yielded the extracted total RNA. Worth noting for this clonotype: Its antigen is still unknown.

TCRdb re-called the RACE reads through MiXCR, storing one row per CDR3 protein. The profile shows about 52,000 distinct CDR3 sequences, roughly 9.5% of them singletons. This clonotype originated in a woman aged 40 to 50 with alopecia areata. Some clones in this sample may be carry-over from other donors' samples. The material sequenced was whole blood, taken in connection with sensitization to the hapten diphenylcyclopropenone (DPC). The gene calls are TRBV12-3 or TRBV12-4 and TRBJ2-5; D gene uncertain. The CDR3 is CASSLAFGDGQETQYF. The CDR3 DNA sequence: TGTGCCAGCAGTTTAGCGTTTGGAGACGGTCAAGAGACCCAGTACTTC.